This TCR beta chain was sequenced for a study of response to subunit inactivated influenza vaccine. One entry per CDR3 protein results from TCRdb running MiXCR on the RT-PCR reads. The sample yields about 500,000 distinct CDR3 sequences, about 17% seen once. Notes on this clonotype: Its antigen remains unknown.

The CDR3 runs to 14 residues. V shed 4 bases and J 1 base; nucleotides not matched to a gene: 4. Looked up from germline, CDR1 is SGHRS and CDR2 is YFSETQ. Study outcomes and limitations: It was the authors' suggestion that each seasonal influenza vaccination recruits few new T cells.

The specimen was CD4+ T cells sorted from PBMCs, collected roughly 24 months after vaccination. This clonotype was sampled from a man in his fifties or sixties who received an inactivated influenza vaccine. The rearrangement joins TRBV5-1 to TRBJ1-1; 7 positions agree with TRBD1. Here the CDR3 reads CASSKDRPNTEAFF. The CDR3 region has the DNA TGCGCCAGCAGCAAGGACAGGCCGAACACTGAAGCTTTCTTT.